This T cell receptor beta chain comes out of a study of cytomegalovirus exposure and HLA in healthy donors (dated by TCRdb to 2016 to 2017). With respect to the entire study: In an earlier analysis of approximately 500 of the donors, about 260 Gb of sequence data and 117 million unique TCR beta sequences from about 179 million T cells were reported. About 330 gigabases of sequencing data and tens of millions of unique TCR sequences made up an early release that covered fewer than 650 HLA-typed donors. Of the roughly 390 genotyped donors, 81% fell in the genetic ancestry cluster associated with self-reported Caucasian donors. The study aimed to test whether cataloging public T cell receptors could reveal signatures of past pathogen exposure. The study profiled the T cell repertoires of under 850 subjects by immunosequencing and related them to cytomegalovirus serostatus. Along with the roughly 670-subject first cohort, a separate validation cohort of over a hundred different subjects was used. The study combined high-throughput TCR immunosequencing, statistical association of individual TCRs with disease status, and machine learning to predict cytomegalovirus infection status. To study patterns of TCR occurrence, a later analysis re-analyzed previously published TCR beta repertoires from more than 550 donors and added high-resolution HLA genotyping. Rather than using new phenotypic data, the later analysis identified candidate immune exposures from TCR beta sequences and from how often those sequences occurred across donors. In an earlier analysis of 587 of the donors, high-throughput TCR beta sequencing was used to judge whether each TCR beta V gene segment behaved as functional or pseudogenic. Donor age, sex, ethnicity and CMV serostatus were compiled alongside the repertoire data. In a later genetic analysis, genome-wide SNP genotypes for about three fifths of the roughly 670 donors were used, and that subset was treated as a discovery cohort. Every repertoire in the discovery cohort had been generated on one and the same sequencing platform. Both class I and class II loci were covered by HLA typing, at four-digit resolution. The number of typed donors differed by locus: roughly 620-630 for A, B, C, DRB1 and DQB1; approximately 540 for DQA1; 606 for DPA1; and some 430 for DPB1. Four to six DR-DQ haplotypes were handled as single units for association and clustering, since linkage in the cohort was strong. Among approximately 370 genotyped donors of the cohort, an average of approximately 220,000 unique TCR beta nucleotide sequences was sequenced per donor, of which 15% to 20% were non-productive. The paper's findings and limits, for the study overall: Several of the top co-occurrence clusters appeared to be linked to parvovirus B19, influenza, CMV and Epstein-Barr virus, according to a later analysis. In a later analysis, most CMV-associated TCR beta chains were found to appear HLA-restricted, with HLA associations seemingly driven largely by CMV exposure. In a later analysis, HLA-associated TCR beta chains showed more clonal expansion and lower generation probabilities than non-associated chains that were equally common. The 87-base-pair reads could not distinguish some IMGT-functional V segments, including TRBV6-2 and TRBV6-3, so those segments were excluded. In an earlier analysis of around 600 of the donors, most TCR beta V segments were observed in productive rearrangements about 87% or about 30% of the time, broadly matching IMGT annotations. When HLA alleles, especially DR and DQ, strongly co-occurred, TCR associations were difficult to assign to individual alleles. A total of 150 or so TCR beta chains were listed by the study as associated with cytomegalovirus. V-gene and J-gene trimming of TCR beta chains was associated with a missense DCLRE1C variant in a later genetic analysis, and the association was replicated in an independent cohort. Because counts were too low, about 18 rarely observed V segments, including chromosome 9 orphons, were left out of the earlier analysis of some 600 of the donors. Sequencing depth was assumed to be roughly uniform across donors in the presence/absence analyses, though that assumption may not hold. In a later analysis, more than 15,000 TCR beta sequences were associated with specific HLA alleles at a false discovery rate of 0.05. Compared with the approximately 600-donor mean, donors in an Asian-associated ancestry cluster had fewer N-insertions in productive TCRs, according to a later genetic analysis. Only TCR beta chains were sequenced in this cohort, and the absence of alpha or paired-chain data limited detectable features. Because HLA typing was unavailable for some donors at each locus, only the typed subset was used in association tests. In a later analysis, TCR association rates were found to vary across HLA loci, with the most associated TCRs seen for DRB1 alleles and the fewest for HLA-C alleles. The only immune exposure information available for the cohort was CMV serostatus. In vitro tests confirmed that a few of the cytomegalovirus-associated TCR beta chains recognize cytomegalovirus antigens. The classifier was reported to diagnose cytomegalovirus status with high specificity and sensitivity in both the original cohort and the validation cohort. A further reported finding was that TCR beta sequences accurately predicted the HLA-A and HLA-B alleles for most subjects in the first cohort. The authors suggested that the approach could potentially be extended to other disease states and immunological phenotypes. Linkage disequilibrium might explain the correlated functional status among segregating V segments, but an unknown experimental factor could not be excluded. While some public TCRs were present in many individuals, most TCR sequences turned up only very rarely across donors. A cluster of highly shared sequence variants was judged likely to represent a technical artifact of the sequencing pipeline.

Of note for this clone: Its antigen is not yet known. Qualities for individual bases were not recorded, and no much larger clone is one base off.

The library relied on the immunoSEQ multiplex PCR assay. The multiplex PCR relied on a mix of 60 forward primers for TCR Vbeta segments and 13 reverse primers for TCR Jbeta segments. A multiplex PCR assay on genomic DNA amplified the CDR3 region of rearranged TCR beta genes. Amplified TCR beta libraries were sequenced as 87-base-pair reads on the Illumina HiSeq System. The authors' pipeline ran thus. Across the 500 to 750 repertoires, a later analysis counted tens of millions of unique TCR beta chains, approximately 12 million of which were shared by at least two donors. A nearest-neighbor algorithm error-corrected the raw reads and collapsed the reads into unique sequences, merging closely related sequences to remove PCR and sequencing errors. CDR3 sequences were aligned to IMGT reference sequences to assign V, D and J gene segments. For a sequence to be retained, at least a six-nucleotide match to both a V gene segment and a J gene segment was required. Rearrangements were called productive when the CDR3 lacked stop codons and stayed in frame with V and J; all others were non-productive. CDR3 was defined according to IMGT convention as the region running from the second conserved V-encoded cysteine to the conserved J-encoded phenylalanine. The earlier analysis of about 560 of the donors excluded any sequence lacking an unambiguous match to a single V gene segment. An earlier analysis of several hundred of the donors classified V segments as functional when productive rearrangements were above 56.7% and as segregating when the standard deviation between donors was above 5%. A statistical classification framework was built for diagnosing cytomegalovirus status from the catalog of TCR beta chain sequences. V and J gene assignment, in a later analysis, came from comparing TCR nucleotide sequences with IMGT/GENE-DB human TR gene sequences. The TCRdist pipeline was used in a later analysis to assign CDR3 sequences and most-parsimonious VDJ recombination scenarios. In a later analysis, each TCR beta chain was defined by its CDR3 amino acid sequence together with its V-gene family, and reads without a unique V-gene family were excluded. In a later analysis, fewer than 650 highly shared, low-generation-probability nucleotide sequences were removed to address suspected cross-contamination and a sequencing artifact. A later analysis calculated a clonal expansion index for each public chain from normalized within-repertoire ranks of inferred template counts. In a later analysis, generation probabilities were computed with a VDJ recombination model fitted to out-of-frame rearrangements, and the resulting probabilities were checked against IGoR. In a later analysis, hypergeometric tests were used to score TCR-TCR, TCR-HLA and TCR-CMV co-occurrence, with a repertoire-size bias correction applied to TCR pairs. A later analysis estimated false discovery rates by permuting HLA or CMV assignments 20 times. In a later analysis, co-occurring TCRs were grouped with DBSCAN, and TCRdist sequence similarity was added when clustering was performed within HLA-allele-positive subsets. For co-occurrence clustering, repertoires with fewer than 30,000 or more than 120,000 public chains were excluded, along with roughly 5 repertoires with anomalous nucleotide sharing. TCRdb holds this immuneACCESS table with in-frame rearrangements only. Some clones are missing; in checked studies, unresolved V genes explain under half, and the rest has no known cause. D and trimming were read from the DNA, whereas the V and J calls and clone size are those reported in that table. The sample table lists about 180,000 clones, 55% to 75% of them with a count of one. The leading ten clones occupy 2% to 2.5% of the sample.

The cohort was made up of approximately 700 healthy bone marrow donors. At the time of sampling, all cohort members were nominally healthy, though unrecorded immune exposures were likely present. CMV serostatus was recorded as positive for 289 and negative for about 50% of the 666 cohort members, whereas no CMV serostatus was recorded for the donor in question. Each donor provided a peripheral blood sample, and peripheral blood mononuclear cells were used for TCR beta sequencing. The Qiagen DNeasy Blood Extraction Kit was used to extract genomic DNA from the blood cell samples. Sequences MNHNS (CDR1) and SASEGT (CDR2) are obtained from the germline V gene. V lost 6 bases and J lost 4 bases, and the count of bases not matched to a germline gene is 7. From cysteine to phenylalanine, the CDR3 is 14 amino acids long. The CDR3 DNA has 42 bases and is translated from base 1.

The sequence joins TRBV6-1 to TRBJ2-7, with TRBD1 matching 9 junction bases. The sequence was collected from a human donor in good health. The sequenced sample was PBMCs. The CDR3 reads as follows: CASRGQGNLYEQYF. The sequence in DNA is TGTGCCAGCAGGGGACAGGGAAACTTATACGAGCAGTACTTC.